This T cell receptor beta chain derives from a study of T cell changes during pregnancy in multiple sclerosis. The V gene's germline CDR1 is MDHEN and CDR2 SYDVKM. V lost 5 bases and J lost 2; bases outside the gene matches: 3. The CDR3 loop spans 13 amino acids. Assay used: immunoSEQ multiplex PCR; TCRdb lists only in-frame clones, some missing. Of about 49,000 clones in the sample, under 95% are singletons; the top ten hold less than 6%. The sequencing here drew on CD8+ T cells from peripheral blood mononuclear cells, taken before pregnancy. The gene calls are TRBV28 and TRBJ2-7; 7 bases match TRBD1. The origin of this receptor is a female donor with multiple sclerosis, enrolled in a pregnancy study. CDR3 nucleotide sequence: TGTGCCAGCAGTCTTCAGGGGGCCTACGAGCAGTACTTC. It codes for CASSLQGAYEQYF.